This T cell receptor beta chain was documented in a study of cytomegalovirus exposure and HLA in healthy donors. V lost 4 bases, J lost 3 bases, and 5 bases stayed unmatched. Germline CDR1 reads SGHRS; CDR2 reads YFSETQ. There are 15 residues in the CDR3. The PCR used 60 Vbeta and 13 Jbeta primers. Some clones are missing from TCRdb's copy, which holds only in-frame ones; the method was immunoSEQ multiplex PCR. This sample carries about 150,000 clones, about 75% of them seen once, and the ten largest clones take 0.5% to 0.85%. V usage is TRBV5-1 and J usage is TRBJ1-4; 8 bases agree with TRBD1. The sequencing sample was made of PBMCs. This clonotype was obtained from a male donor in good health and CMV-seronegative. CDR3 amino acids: CASSASGGSNEKLFF. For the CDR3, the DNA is TGCGCCAGCAGCGCATCAGGGGGCTCTAATGAAAAACTGTTTTTT.